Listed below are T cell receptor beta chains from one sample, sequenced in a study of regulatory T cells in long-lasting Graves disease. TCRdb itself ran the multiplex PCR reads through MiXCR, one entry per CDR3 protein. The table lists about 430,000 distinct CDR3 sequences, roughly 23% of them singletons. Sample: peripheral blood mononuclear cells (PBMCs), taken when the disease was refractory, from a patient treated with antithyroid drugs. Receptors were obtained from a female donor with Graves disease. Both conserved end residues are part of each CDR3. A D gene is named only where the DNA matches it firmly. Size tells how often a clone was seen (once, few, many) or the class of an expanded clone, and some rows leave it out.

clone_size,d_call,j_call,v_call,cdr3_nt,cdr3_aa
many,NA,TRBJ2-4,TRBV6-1,TGTGCCAGCAGTACCCAACCTCGGGACTCCAAAAACATTCAGTACTTC,CASSTQPRDSKNIQYF
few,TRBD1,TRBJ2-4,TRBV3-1,TGTGCCAGCAGCCAAGATCCCCGACCGCGGACAGGCCGGAAAAACATTCAGTACTTC,CASSQDPRPRTGRKNIQYF
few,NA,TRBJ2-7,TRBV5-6,TGTGCCAGCAGCTTGGATGTGTCCGAGCAGTACTTC,CASSLDVSEQYF
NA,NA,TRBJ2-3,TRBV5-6,TGTGCCAGCAGCTTGTTTCAGCTCACAGATACGCAGTATTTT,CASSLFQLTDTQYF
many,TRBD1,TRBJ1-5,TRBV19,TGTGCCAGTAGTATAGATCGGGGGACAGGGGGTCGAAGCAATCAGCCCCAGCATTTT,CASSIDRGTGGRSNQPQHF
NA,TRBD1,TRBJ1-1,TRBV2,TGTGCCAGCAGAGGACAGGGCACGGCTCTTGAAGCTTTCTTT,CASRGQGTALEAFF
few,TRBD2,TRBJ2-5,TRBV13,TGTGCCAGCAGCCCGGGACTAGCGGGTGTCAAGACCCAGTACTTC,CASSPGLAGVKTQYF
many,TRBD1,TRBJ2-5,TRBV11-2,TGTGCCAGCAGCTGGGGACAGGGTTTTGGAGAGACCCAGTACTTC,CASSWGQGFGETQYF
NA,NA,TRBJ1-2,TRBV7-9,TGTGCCAGCAGCACACCCAAGGACAGCAACTATGGCTACACCTTC,CASSTPKDSNYGYTF
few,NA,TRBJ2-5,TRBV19,TGTGCCAGTAGTGTCGAGTTGACGGCCTCGCGGGACCCACTTGGGACCCAGTACTTC,CASSVELTASRDPLGTQYF
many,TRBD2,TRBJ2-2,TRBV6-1,TGTGCCAGCAGACGGACTAGATACGACACCGGGGAGCTGTTTTTT,CASRRTRYDTGELFF
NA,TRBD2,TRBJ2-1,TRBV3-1,TGTGCCAGCAGCTCAGTCACTAGCGGTGGCAATGAGCAGTTCTTC,CASSSVTSGGNEQFF
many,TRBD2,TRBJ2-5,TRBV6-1,TGTGCCAGCAGTGGGTGGACTAGCGGGGGGGCAGAGACCCAGTACTTC,CASSGWTSGGAETQYF
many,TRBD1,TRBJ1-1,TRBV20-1,TGCAGTGCCGATAGACAGGGGAAAGCTTTCTTT,CSADRQGKAFF
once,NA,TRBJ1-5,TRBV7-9,TGTGCCAGCAGCTACGTGGAGGGAGTAGGAAATCAGCCCCAGCATTTT,CASSYVEGVGNQPQHF
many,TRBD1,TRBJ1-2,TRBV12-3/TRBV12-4,TGTGCCAGCAGTCTCTCCGGGACAGGGGCGTTCTATGGCTACACCTTC,CASSLSGTGAFYGYTF
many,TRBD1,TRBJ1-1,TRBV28,TGTGCCAGCAGTTTGACAGGGTTTTTCGTCGCTGAAGCTTTCTTT,CASSLTGFFVAEAFF
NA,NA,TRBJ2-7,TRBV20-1,TGCAGTGCTCAAACTGCGGTTAATGGGGCGTACGAGCAGTACTTC,CSAQTAVNGAYEQYF
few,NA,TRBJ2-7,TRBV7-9,TGTGCCAGCAGCGTAATATCTACCCACGAGCAGTACTTC,CASSVISTHEQYF
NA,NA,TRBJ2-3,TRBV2,TGTGCCAGCAGTGGGGGTAGCTCTAGCACAGATATGCAGTATTTT,CASSGGSSSTDMQYF
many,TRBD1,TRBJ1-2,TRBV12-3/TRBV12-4,TGTGCCAGCAGCTTCCGGGACAGAGCCTATGGCTACACCTTC,CASSFRDRAYGYTF
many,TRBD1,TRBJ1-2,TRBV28,TGTGCCAGCATCGGAACAGGGGGCATGGTCGGCTACACCTTC,CASIGTGGMVGYTF
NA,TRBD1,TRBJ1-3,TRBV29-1,TGCAGCGTAGAACACGGGACAGGGAACACCATATATTTT,CSVEHGTGNTIYF
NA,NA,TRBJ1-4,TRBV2,TGTGCCAGCAACCTGGACAGTCATCCTTCTTTGCTGTTTTTT,CASNLDSHPSLLFF
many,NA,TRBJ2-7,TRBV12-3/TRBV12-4,TGTGCCAGCAGCTCCTATAGCGGTACTCTCGGGGAGCAGTACTTC,CASSSYSGTLGEQYF
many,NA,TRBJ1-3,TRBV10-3,TGTGCCATCAGCTTTGACGGATCCTCTGGAAACACCATATATTTT,CAISFDGSSGNTIYF
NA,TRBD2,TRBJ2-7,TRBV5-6,TGTGCCAGCAGCTTGGTCTCGTACGGCGGGAGTGGATCCTACGAGCAGTACTTC,CASSLVSYGGSGSYEQYF
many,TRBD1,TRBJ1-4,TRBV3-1,TGTGCCAGCAGCCAAGTGAGAGGGGGCGATGAAAAACTGTTTTTT,CASSQVRGGDEKLFF
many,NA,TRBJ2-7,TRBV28,TGTGCCAGCAGTTTGGGGGGTTGGTCCTACGAGCAGTACTTC,CASSLGGWSYEQYF
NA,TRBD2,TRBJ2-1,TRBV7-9,TGTGCCAGCAGCTCGGGACTAGCGGGAGGACTTACTGAGCAGTTCTTC,CASSSGLAGGLTEQFF
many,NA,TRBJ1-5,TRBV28,TGTGCCAGCAGTTTAGGTAGGGATAAGGGGATGCATCAGCCCCAGCATTTT,CASSLGRDKGMHQPQHF
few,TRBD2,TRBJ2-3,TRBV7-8,TGTGCCAGCAGCCAGAGCTCGACTAGCGGGAGAACAGATACGCAGTATTTT,CASSQSSTSGRTDTQYF
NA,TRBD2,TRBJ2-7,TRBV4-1,TGCGCCAGCAGCCATCTGCCCGGGACTAGCGACTCCTACGAGCAGTACTTC,CASSHLPGTSDSYEQYF
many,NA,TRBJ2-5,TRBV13,TGTGCCAGCAGCCATTCAGAGACCCAGTACTTC,CASSHSETQYF
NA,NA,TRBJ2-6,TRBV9,TGTGCCAGCAGCGGGGGGGCATTAACTGGGGCCAACGTCCTGACTTTC,CASSGGALTGANVLTF
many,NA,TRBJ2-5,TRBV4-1,TGCGCCAGCAGCCAAGCGGGCACCCAAGAGACCCAGTACTTC,CASSQAGTQETQYF
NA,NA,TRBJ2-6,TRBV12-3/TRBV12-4,TGTGCCAGCAGTTTAAGACAGTCGCCTGGGGCCAACGTCCTGACTTTC,CASSLRQSPGANVLTF